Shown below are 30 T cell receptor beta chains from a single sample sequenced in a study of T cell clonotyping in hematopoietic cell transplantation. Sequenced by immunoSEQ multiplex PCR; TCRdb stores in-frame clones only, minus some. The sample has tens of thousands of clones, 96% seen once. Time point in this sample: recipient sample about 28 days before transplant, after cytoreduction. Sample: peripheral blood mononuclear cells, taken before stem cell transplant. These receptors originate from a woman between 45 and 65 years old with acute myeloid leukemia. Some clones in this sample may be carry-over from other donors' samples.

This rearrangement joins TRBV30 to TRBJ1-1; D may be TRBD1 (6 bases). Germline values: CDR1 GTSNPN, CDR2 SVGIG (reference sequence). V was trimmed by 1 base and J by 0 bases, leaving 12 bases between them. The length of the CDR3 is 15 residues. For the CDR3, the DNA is TGTGCCTGGAGTGCAGGGGCGCGCATGAACACTGAAGCTTTCTTT. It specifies CAWSAGARMNTEAFF.

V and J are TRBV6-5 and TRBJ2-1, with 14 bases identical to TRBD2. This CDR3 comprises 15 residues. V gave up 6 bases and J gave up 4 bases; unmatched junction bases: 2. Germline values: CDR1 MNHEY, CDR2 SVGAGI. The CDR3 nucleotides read TGTGCCAGCAGGGGACTAGCGGGGGATTACAATGAGCAGTTCTTC. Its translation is CASRGLAGDYNEQFF.

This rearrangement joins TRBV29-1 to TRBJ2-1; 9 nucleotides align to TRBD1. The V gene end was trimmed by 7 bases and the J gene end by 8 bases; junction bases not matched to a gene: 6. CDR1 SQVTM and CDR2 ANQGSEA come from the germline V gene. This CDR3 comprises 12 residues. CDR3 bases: TGCAGCGAGGGACAGGGTTTCGATGAGCAGTTCTTC. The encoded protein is CSEGQGFDEQFF.

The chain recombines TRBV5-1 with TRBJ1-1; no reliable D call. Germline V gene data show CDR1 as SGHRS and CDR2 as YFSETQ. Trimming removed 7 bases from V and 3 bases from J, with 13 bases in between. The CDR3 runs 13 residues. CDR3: CASSSHGDTEAFF. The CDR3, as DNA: TGCGCCAGCTCTTCTCACGGGGACACTGAAGCTTTCTTT.

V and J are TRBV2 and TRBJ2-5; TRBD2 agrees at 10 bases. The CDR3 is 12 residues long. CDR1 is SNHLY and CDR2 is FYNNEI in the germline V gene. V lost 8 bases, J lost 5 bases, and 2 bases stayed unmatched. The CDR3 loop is CASQAGGETQYF. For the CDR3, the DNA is TGTGCCAGCCAAGCGGGAGGGGAGACCCAGTACTTC.

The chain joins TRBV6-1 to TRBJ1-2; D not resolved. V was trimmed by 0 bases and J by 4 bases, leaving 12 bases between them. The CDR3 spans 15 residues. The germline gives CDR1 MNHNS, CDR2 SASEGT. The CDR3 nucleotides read TGTGCCAGCAGTGAAGCCGGGGAAGAACGCTATGGCTACACCTTC. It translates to CASSEAGEERYGYTF.

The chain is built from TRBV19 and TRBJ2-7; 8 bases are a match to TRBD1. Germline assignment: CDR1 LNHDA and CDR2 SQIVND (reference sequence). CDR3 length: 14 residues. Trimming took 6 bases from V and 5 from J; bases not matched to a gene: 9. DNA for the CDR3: TGTGCCAGTAGAACTCAGGGGGCGTCGGACGAGCAGTACTTC. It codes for CASRTQGASDEQYF.

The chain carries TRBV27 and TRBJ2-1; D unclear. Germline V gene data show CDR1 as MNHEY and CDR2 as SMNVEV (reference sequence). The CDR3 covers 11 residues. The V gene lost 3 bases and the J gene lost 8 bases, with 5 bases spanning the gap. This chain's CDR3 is CASSFRDEQFF. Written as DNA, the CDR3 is TGTGCCAGCAGTTTTCGCGATGAGCAGTTCTTC.

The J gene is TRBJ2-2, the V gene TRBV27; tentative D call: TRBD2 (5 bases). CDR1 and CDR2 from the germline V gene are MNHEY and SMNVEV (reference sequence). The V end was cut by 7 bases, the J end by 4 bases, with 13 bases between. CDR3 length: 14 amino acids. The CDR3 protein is CASTRGSTTGELFF. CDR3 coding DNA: TGTGCCAGCACCCGGGGTTCGACCACCGGGGAGCTGTTTTTT.

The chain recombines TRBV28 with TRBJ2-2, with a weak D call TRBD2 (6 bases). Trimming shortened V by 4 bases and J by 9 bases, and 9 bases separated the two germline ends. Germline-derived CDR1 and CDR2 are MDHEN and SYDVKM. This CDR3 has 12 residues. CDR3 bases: TGTGCCAGCAGTTCAACTAGCCGGGAGCTGTTTTTT. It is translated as CASSSTSRELFF.

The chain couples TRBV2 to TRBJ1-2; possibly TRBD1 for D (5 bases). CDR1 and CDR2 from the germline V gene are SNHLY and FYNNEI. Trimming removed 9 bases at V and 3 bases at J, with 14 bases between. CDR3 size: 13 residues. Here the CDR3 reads CAREPRGDYGYTF. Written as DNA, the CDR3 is TGTGCCAGAGAGCCAAGGGGCGACTATGGCTACACCTTC. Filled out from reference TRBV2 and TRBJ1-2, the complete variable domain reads EPEVTQTPSHQVTQMGQEVILRCVPISNHLYFYWYRQILGQKVEFLVSFYNNEISEKSEIFDDQFSVERPDGSNFTLKIRSTKLEDSAMYFCAREPRGDYGYTFGSGTRLTVV.

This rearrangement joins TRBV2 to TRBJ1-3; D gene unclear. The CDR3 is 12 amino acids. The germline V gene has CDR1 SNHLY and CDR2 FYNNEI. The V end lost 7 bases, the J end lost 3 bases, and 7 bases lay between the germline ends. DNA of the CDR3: TGTGCCAGCACTGAGGTTGGAAACACCATATATTTT. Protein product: CASTEVGNTIYF.

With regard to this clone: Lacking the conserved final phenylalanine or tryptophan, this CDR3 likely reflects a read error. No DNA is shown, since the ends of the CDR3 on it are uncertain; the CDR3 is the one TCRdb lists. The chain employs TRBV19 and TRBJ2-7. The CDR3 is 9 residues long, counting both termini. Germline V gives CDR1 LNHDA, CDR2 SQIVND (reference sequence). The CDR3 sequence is CASICRERI.

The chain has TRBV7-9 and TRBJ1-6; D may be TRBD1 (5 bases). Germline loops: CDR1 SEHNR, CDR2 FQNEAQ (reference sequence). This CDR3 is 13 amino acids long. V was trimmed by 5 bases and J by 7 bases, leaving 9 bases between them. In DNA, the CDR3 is TGTGCCAGCAGCCAAGGGGCGAATTCACCCCTCCACTTT. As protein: CASSQGANSPLHF.

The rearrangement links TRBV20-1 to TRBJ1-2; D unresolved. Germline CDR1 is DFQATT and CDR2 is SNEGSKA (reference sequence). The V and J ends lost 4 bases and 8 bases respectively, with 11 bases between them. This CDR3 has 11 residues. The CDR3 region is CSAIIASGYTF. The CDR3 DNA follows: TGCAGTGCTATAATCGCGTCGGGCTACACCTTC.

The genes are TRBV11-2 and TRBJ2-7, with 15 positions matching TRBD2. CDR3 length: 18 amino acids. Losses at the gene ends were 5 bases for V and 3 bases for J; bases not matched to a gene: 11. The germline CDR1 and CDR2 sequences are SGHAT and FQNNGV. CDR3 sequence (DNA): TGTGCCAGCAGCAGAGGGACTAGCGGGGGGCCCGTGGGCTACGAGCAGTACTTC. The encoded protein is CASSRGTSGGPVGYEQYF.

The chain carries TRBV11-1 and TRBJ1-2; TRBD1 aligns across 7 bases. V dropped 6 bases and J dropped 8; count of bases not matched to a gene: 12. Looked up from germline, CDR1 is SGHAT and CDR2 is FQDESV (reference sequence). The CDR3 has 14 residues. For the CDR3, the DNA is TGTGCCAGCAGTTTTTCCCAGAGGGGGCAAGGCTACACCTTC. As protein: CASSFSQRGQGYTF.

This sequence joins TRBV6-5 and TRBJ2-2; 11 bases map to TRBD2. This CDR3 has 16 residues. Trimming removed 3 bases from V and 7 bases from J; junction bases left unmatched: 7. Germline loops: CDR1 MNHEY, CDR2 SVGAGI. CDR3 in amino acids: CASSYLAGGPGGELFF. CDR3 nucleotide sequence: TGTGCCAGCAGTTATTTAGCGGGAGGGCCTGGCGGGGAGCTGTTTTTT.

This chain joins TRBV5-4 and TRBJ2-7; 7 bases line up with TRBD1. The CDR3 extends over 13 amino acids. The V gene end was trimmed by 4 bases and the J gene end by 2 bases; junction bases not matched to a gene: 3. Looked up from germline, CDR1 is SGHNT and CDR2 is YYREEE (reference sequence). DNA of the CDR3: TGTGCCAGCAGCCCAGGGACAGCCTACGAGCAGTACTTC. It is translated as CASSPGTAYEQYF.

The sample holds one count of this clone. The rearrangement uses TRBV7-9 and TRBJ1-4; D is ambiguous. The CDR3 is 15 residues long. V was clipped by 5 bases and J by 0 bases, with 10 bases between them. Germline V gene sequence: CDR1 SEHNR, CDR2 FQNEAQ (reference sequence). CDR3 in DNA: TGTGCCAGCAGCCCGCCCGGGACAACTAATGAAAAACTGTTTTTT. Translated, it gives CASSPPGTTNEKLFF. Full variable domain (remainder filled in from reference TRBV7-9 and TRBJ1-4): DTGVSQNPRHKITKRGQNVTFRCDPISEHNRLYWYRQTLGQGPEFLTYFQNEAQLEKSRLLSDRFSAERPKGSFSTLEIQRTEQGDSAMYLCASSPPGTTNEKLFFGSGTQLSVL.

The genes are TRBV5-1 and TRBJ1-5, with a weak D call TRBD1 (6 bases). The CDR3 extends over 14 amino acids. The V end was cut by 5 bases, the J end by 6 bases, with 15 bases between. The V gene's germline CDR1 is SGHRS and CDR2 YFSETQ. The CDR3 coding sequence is TGCGCCAGCAGTCCAGACAGGCTAGGTCAGCCCCAGCATTTT. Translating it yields CASSPDRLGQPQHF.

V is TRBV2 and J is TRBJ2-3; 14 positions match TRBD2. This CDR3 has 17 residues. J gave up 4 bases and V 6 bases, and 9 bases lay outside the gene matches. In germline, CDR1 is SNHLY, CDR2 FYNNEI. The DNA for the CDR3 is TGTGCCAGCAGAAAGGAAGGGACTAGCGGGAGATCAGATACGCAGTATTTT. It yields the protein CASRKEGTSGRSDTQYF.

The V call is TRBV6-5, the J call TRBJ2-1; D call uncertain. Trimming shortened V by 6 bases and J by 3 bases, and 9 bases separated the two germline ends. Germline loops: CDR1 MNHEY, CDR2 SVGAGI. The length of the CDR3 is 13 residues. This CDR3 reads CASRQGRYNEQFF. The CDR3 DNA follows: TGTGCCAGCAGACAAGGACGCTACAATGAGCAGTTCTTC.

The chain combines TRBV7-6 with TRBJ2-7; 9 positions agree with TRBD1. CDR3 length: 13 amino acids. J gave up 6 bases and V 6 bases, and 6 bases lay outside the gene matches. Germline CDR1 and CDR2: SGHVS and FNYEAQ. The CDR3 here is CASSWTGAGEQYF. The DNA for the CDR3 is TGTGCCAGCAGTTGGACAGGGGCTGGCGAGCAGTACTTC.

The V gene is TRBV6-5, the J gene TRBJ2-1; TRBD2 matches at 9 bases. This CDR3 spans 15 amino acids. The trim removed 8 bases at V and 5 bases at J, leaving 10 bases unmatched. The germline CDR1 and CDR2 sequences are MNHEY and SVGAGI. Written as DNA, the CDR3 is TGTGCCAGCGGCTTGCGGGGGGGCTTCAACAATGAGCAGTTCTTC. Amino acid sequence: CASGLRGGFNNEQFF.

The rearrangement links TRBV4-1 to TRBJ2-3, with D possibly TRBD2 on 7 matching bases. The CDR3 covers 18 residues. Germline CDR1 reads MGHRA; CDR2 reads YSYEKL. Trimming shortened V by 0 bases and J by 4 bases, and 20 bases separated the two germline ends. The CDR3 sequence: CASSQEPVGGGGSDTQYF. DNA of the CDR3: TGCGCCAGCAGCCAAGAACCCGTGGGAGGGGGAGGATCAGATACGCAGTATTTT.

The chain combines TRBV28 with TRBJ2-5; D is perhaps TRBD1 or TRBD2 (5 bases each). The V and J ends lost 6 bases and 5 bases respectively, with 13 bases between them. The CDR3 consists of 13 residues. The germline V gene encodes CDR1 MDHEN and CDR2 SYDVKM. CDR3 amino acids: CASRPGPWETQYF. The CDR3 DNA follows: TGTGCCAGCAGACCGGGACCATGGGAGACCCAGTACTTC.

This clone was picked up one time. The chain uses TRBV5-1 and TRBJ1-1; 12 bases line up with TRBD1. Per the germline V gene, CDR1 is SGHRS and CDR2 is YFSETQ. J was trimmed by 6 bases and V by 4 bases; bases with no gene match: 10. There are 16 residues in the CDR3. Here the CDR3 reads CASSARDRGLSAEAFF. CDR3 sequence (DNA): TGCGCCAGCAGCGCCCGGGACAGGGGGCTTTCAGCTGAAGCTTTCTTT.

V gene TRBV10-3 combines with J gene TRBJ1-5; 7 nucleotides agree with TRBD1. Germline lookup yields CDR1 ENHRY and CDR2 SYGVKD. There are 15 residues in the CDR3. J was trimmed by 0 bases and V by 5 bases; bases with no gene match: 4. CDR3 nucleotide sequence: TGTGCCATCAGTAGGACAGGCGATAGCAATCAGCCCCAGCATTTT. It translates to CAISRTGDSNQPQHF.

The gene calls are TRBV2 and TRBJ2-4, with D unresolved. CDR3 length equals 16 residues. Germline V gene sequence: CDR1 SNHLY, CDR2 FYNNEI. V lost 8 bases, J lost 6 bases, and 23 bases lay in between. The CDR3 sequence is CASGGALGNDANIQYF. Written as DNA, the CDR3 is TGTGCCAGCGGCGGAGCTTTGGGGAATGACGCAAACATTCAGTACTTC.